This note documents a single T cell receptor (beta chain) sequence. The antigen remains undetermined. The V and J ends lost 4 bases and 4 bases respectively, with 17 bases between them. Germline lookup yields CDR1 LNHNV and CDR2 YYDKDF (reference sequence). The CDR3 sequence is 16 residues long. This sample is part of a study of EBV T-cell therapy then PD-1 blockade in nasopharyngeal carcinoma. The sample's treatment: AdE1-LMPpoly-expanded autologous EBV-specific T-cell therapy followed by anti-PD-1 nivolumab. Data came from immunoSEQ multiplex PCR; TCRdb stores just in-frame clones and leaves some out. The table has about 22,000 clones, 65% to 85% seen once.

This TCR came from a man aged 35-49 years with nasopharyngeal carcinoma. The sample was CD8+ T cells from blood, taken at day -245 from a patient whose treatment included autologous EBV-specific T cells and nivolumab. The chain employs TRBV15 and TRBJ1-5; possibly TRBD1 for D (5 bases). The CDR3 nucleotides are TGTGCCACCAGCAATAGAGGTTCAGGGTGGAATCAGCCCCAGCATTTT. It translates to CATSNRGSGWNQPQHF.